This T cell receptor (beta chain) was captured by sequencing in a study of cytotoxic CD8 clonotypes in ibrutinib-treated CLL (dated by TCRdb to about 2021). As for the study more broadly: The cohort had 11 relapsed/refractory and 15 treatment-naive patients; around 17 were IGHV unmutated. Of the approximately 86 participants in the trial, roughly 26 had longitudinal samples available. On average, each sample had 255,043 productive templates and approximately 89,000 productive rearrangements. Responses were partial in some 24 patients and complete in 2; after median approximately 69 months follow-up, around 14 stayed in remission and 12 progressed. Response samples were taken after a median of roughly 12 months on treatment, ranging from about 6 to 40 months. Every sample from remission and from progressive disease was obtained while the patients were still on ibrutinib. Cryopreserved peripheral blood mononuclear cells were obtained prior to treatment, at the time of response, and at either disease progression or sustained remission. Results and caveats for the whole study, not just this receptor: Lymph node repertoires were not examined, and the timing of sampling was not matched between patients in sustained remission and those whose disease progressed. Clonality rose at ibrutinib response, remained stable during sustained remission, and dropped back toward baseline at progression. Public clonotypes were rare and either shrank or stayed stable during treatment, and the rise in clonality at ibrutinib response reflected expansion of private clonotypes. At baseline, clonality was higher than in age-matched healthy donors and showed a strong correlation with circulating CD8+ T-cell counts.

Per the publication, the time point label means: less than 30 months on ibrutinib. For TCR beta library preparation, approximately 2.2 micrograms of genomic DNA were isolated from cryopreserved PBMCs. Longitudinal blood samples from CLL patients receiving ibrutinib monotherapy were subjected to high-throughput TCR beta sequencing. Patients were enrolled in a phase 2 open-label single-center ibrutinib monotherapy trial. As for this clone: Its antigen remains unidentified. Base qualities were left out, and no much larger clone turns up one base away.

Each clonotype received, on average, 10x coverage in deep resolution sequencing performed on a MiSeq, where the target depth lay between 1 in 1 million and 1 in 200,000 T cells. The immunoSEQ hsTCRB Kit was used to generate the TCR beta libraries. As for the authors' bioinformatics: ImmunoSEQ Data Assistant and ImmunoSEQ Analyzer were used for data analysis, and V, D and J genes were assigned according to IMGT definitions. Clonality, which ranges from 0 to 1, was calculated by subtracting the normalized Shannon entropy of productive rearrangement frequencies from one. Public clonotype analysis was restricted to overrepresented clonotypes comprising at least 0.05% of each patient's repertoire. About a dozen age-matched healthy donor repertoires from immuneACCESS served as clonality controls. Sourced from immuneACCESS, this table was stored by TCRdb with only in-frame sequences that have V and J called. A share of the clones is absent; for the studies checked, an unresolved V gene accounts for under half, and the remainder has no known explanation. V and J calls and clone size follow that table, whereas D and trimming were derived from the DNA. The sample yields 20,000 to 30,000 clones; about 70% were counted once. The top ten clonotypes cover around 30% of the sample.

The CDR3 starts with the cysteine, ends with the phenylalanine, and has 14 residues. Kept here is only the CDR3 DNA, which spans 42 bases and is read in frame from base 1. CDR1 and CDR2, per the germline V gene (reference sequence), are LNHDA and SQIVND. V is reduced by 0 bases and J by 5 bases, leaving a spacing of 10 bases between them. The sequence links TRBV19 to TRBJ1-2; TRBD1 could be the D gene, as 6 bases match. The receptor's source is a human donor with chronic lymphocytic leukemia. The starting material was PBMCs, obtained after 24 months of ibrutinib treatment. The CDR3 amino acid sequence is: CASSIDTGQYGYTF. The DNA sequence is TGTGCCAGTAGTATAGATACAGGGCAGTATGGCTACACCTTC.